These 28 T cell receptor beta chains share one sample of origin, sequenced in a study of PD-1 blockade in mismatch repair-deficient tumors. Measured with immunoSEQ multiplex PCR; TCRdb has only the in-frame clones, and not every one. Among about 84,000 clones listed, about 84% were seen once. The source material was peripheral blood, sampled 12 weeks after starting pembrolizumab. Receptor source: an adult with mismatch repair-deficient cancer.

The CDR3 here is CASSFGGEGDEKLFF. For the CDR3, the DNA is TGTGCCAGCAGCTTTGGAGGGGAGGGTGATGAAAAACTGTTTTTT. The gene calls are TRBV5-4 and TRBJ1-4, with D possibly TRBD1 on 5 matching bases. Germline-derived CDR1 and CDR2 are SGHNT and YYREEE (reference sequence). The CDR3 extends over 15 amino acids. The V end lost 2 bases, the J end lost 6 bases, and 14 bases lay between the germline ends.

The gene calls are TRBV5-4 and TRBJ2-5; 7 nucleotides align to TRBD1. The V and J ends lost 3 bases and 5 bases, in that order; junction bases with no gene match: 1. This CDR3 comprises 12 residues. From germline, CDR1 is SGHNT and CDR2 YYREEE (reference sequence). The DNA of the CDR3 is TGTGCCAGCAGCTCGGGACAGGAGACCCAGTACTTC. It yields the protein CASSSGQETQYF. The full variable domain, its missing parts supplied by reference TRBV5-4 and TRBJ2-5, is ETGVTQSPTHLIKTRGQQVTLRCSSQSGHNTVSWYQQALGQGPQFIFQYYREEENGRGNFPPRFSGLQFPNYSSELNVNALELDDSALYLCASSSGQETQYFGPGTRLLVL.

There are a few counts of this clone. The CDR3 region has the DNA TGCGCCAGCAGCTTGTCTAACCCTACCAACGGCTACGAGCAGTACTTC. Its translation is CASSLSNPTNGYEQYF. The chain joins TRBV5-1 to TRBJ2-7, with D unclear. Trimming shortened V by 1 base and J by 3 bases, and 17 bases separated the two germline ends. Looked up from germline, CDR1 is SGHRS and CDR2 is YFSETQ. CDR3 size: 16 residues.

The J gene is TRBJ1-2, the V gene TRBV9; 9 nucleotides match TRBD1. Trimming cost V 4 bases and J 4 bases; bases outside gene matches: 5. CDR1 SGDLS and CDR2 YYNGEE come from the germline V gene. The CDR3 has 14 amino acids. The CDR3 region has the DNA TGTGCCAGCAGCCTACAGACAGGGGGCTATGGCTACACCTTC. It is translated as CASSLQTGGYGYTF.

The V gene is TRBV30, the J gene TRBJ1-2; 7 bases match TRBD1. Germline V gives CDR1 GTSNPN, CDR2 SVGIG (reference sequence). Trimming took 5 bases from V and 5 from J; bases not matched to a gene: 11. The CDR3 sequence is 14 residues long. CDR3: CAWGRGGGTYGYTF. CDR3 DNA sequence: TGTGCCTGGGGGAGGGGAGGGGGCACATATGGCTACACCTTC.

The chain combines TRBV6-4 with TRBJ2-7, with 7 bases matching TRBD1. Trimming removed 7 bases from V and 11 bases from J; junction bases left unmatched: 8. This CDR3 has 11 residues. CDR1 and CDR2 from the germline V gene are MRHNA and SNTAGT. The CDR3 DNA is TGTGCCAGCAAGGCACAGGGGTGGAAGTACTTC. As protein: CASKAQGWKYF.

V and J are TRBV13 and TRBJ2-1, with 8 bases fitting TRBD2. CDR1 and CDR2 (germline): PRHDT, FYEKMQ (reference sequence). This CDR3 contains 15 residues. V was pared by 7 bases and J by 8 bases, with 13 bases of the junction left unmatched. The CDR3 DNA sequence: TGTGCCAGCACCGAACGAGGCGGGAGGAGTTATGAGCAGTTCTTC. This codes for CASTERGGRSYEQFF.

This clone was observed once. The V and J genes are TRBV5-4 and TRBJ2-1, with TRBD2 identical over 9 bases. The CDR3 extends over 14 amino acids. CDR1 and CDR2 from the germline V gene are SGHNT and YYREEE (reference sequence). V was clipped by 4 bases and J by 9 bases; unmatched bases: 8. The CDR3 region has the DNA TGTGCCAGCAGCCCCGGGACTAGCCGCGGTGAGCAGTTCTTC. Translating it yields CASSPGTSRGEQFF.

The CDR3 loop reads CASSVAIGTGRSGNTIYF. The DNA for the CDR3 is TGTGCCAGCAGCGTAGCGATCGGGACAGGACGCTCTGGAAACACCATATATTTT. This chain links TRBV9 with TRBJ1-3, with 8 nucleotides matching TRBD1. Trimming at V came to 0 bases and at J to 0 bases, leaving 8 bases not matched to a gene. This CDR3 spans 18 amino acids. CDR1 and CDR2 from the germline V gene are SGDLS and YYNGEE.

The chain combines TRBV7-9 with TRBJ2-3; 14 bases match TRBD2. The CDR3 totals 14 residues. Germline V gene sequence: CDR1 SEHNR, CDR2 FQNEAQ (reference sequence). The J segment lost 8 bases and the V segment lost 8 bases, leaving 6 bases of the junction unmatched. The CDR3 loop reads CASERLAGGGTQYF. Written as DNA, the CDR3 is TGTGCCAGCGAAAGACTAGCGGGAGGGGGTACGCAGTATTTT.

The chain recombines TRBV29-1 with TRBJ1-3; D is unclear. V was trimmed by 1 base and J by 4 bases, leaving 5 bases between them. The CDR3 has 12 amino acids. Germline CDR1 is SQVTM and CDR2 is ANQGSEA. CDR3 coding DNA: TGCAGCGTTGAAGGGCGAGGAAACACCATATATTTT. Its protein is CSVEGRGNTIYF.

The chain employs TRBV9 and TRBJ2-7, with D unresolved. This CDR3 has 13 residues. V was pared by 3 bases and J by 0 bases, with 7 bases between. Germline-derived CDR1 and CDR2 are SGDLS and YYNGEE. CDR3 region: CASSAQLSYEQYF. The CDR3 DNA is TGTGCCAGCAGCGCACAGCTCTCCTACGAGCAGTACTTC.

As for this clone: A junction end diverges from the germline sequence, so it may reflect a read error. The rearrangement uses TRBV2 and TRBJ2-7; 9 positions match TRBD1. The CDR3 sequence is 14 residues long. CDR1 and CDR2 from the germline V gene are SNHLY and FYNNEI. CDR3 DNA: TGTGCCAGCAGGAAGACAGGGGGTTCCTCCGAGCAGTACTTC. Its translation is CASRKTGGSSEQYF.

The chain recombines TRBV29-1 with TRBJ1-1; D call uncertain. Germline CDR1 SQVTM, CDR2 ANQGSEA. The germline V and J ends were trimmed by 4 bases and 3 bases, with 15 bases remaining between them. This CDR3 region has 14 residues. The CDR3 region is CSVGLQKWDTEAFF. CDR3 nucleotides: TGCAGCGTTGGCCTCCAGAAATGGGACACTGAAGCTTTCTTT.

This chain connects TRBV6-5 to TRBJ2-1, with TRBD1 matching 9 bases. The germline V gene has CDR1 MNHEY and CDR2 SVGAGI. V shed 6 bases, J shed 15 bases, and the junction held 9 bases outside the gene matches. The CDR3 runs 12 residues. The chain's CDR3 is CASRTGGSLWFF. For the CDR3, the DNA is TGTGCCAGCAGGACAGGGGGAAGCCTCTGGTTCTTC.

The rearrangement uses TRBV7-3 and TRBJ2-1; tentatively, D is TRBD2 (6 bases). Germline CDR1 reads SGHTA; CDR2 reads FQGTGA. The ends were cut back, 5 bases at V and 0 bases at J, with 11 bases in the middle. The length of the CDR3 is 15 residues. The CDR3: CASSNSGDSYNEQFF. The CDR3 DNA sequence: TGTGCCAGCAGCAATAGCGGAGACTCCTACAATGAGCAGTTCTTC.

A note on this clone: The junction differs from germline at one of its ends, possibly a read error. The genes are TRBV7-7 and TRBJ1-1, with 9 nucleotides matching TRBD1. The germline V gene has CDR1 SSHAT and CDR2 FNYEAQ (reference sequence). The CDR3 is 17 amino acids. The CDR3 is CASSLTVWDREISGAFF. The CDR3 DNA reads TGTGCTAGCAGCCTAACAGTGTGGGACAGGGAAATCTCCGGAGCTTTCTTT.

The chain joins TRBV15 to TRBJ1-5; D uncertain. V gave up 0 bases and J gave up 5 bases, with 8 bases separating them. The CDR3 covers 14 residues. Germline CDR1 and CDR2: LNHNV and YYDKDF (reference sequence). The CDR3 nucleotides read TGTGCCACCAGCAGAGACGACGGCTATCAGCCCCAGCATTTT. Protein product: CATSRDDGYQPQHF. The whole variable domain, filled in from reference TRBV15 and TRBJ1-5, reads DAMVIQNPRYQVTQFGKPVTLSCSQTLNHNVMYWYQQKSSQAPKLLFHYYDKDFNNEADTPDNFQSRRPNTSFCFLDIRSPGLGDTAMYLCATSRDDGYQPQHFGDGTRLSIL.

J is TRBJ2-6 and V is TRBV18, with D possibly TRBD1 on 6 matching bases. The CDR3 contains 15 residues. Trimming cost V 3 bases and J 3 bases, with 9 bases left between them. CDR1 KGHSH and CDR2 LQKENI come from the germline V gene. CDR3 region: CASSPTGFGANVLTF. In DNA, the CDR3 is TGTGCCAGCTCACCTACAGGGTTTGGGGCCAACGTCCTGACTTTC.

A single count supports this clone. This chain connects TRBV27 to TRBJ2-7, with TRBD2 as a possible D gene (5 bases). Trimming took off 6 bases at V and 4 bases at J, with 19 bases between the two ends. This CDR3 contains 15 residues. Germline V gene sequence: CDR1 MNHEY, CDR2 SMNVEV (reference sequence). The CDR3 protein is CASRGFAGGEYEQYF. DNA of the CDR3: TGTGCCAGCAGGGGGTTCGCGGGCGGAGAGTACGAGCAGTACTTC.

The V gene is TRBV30, the J gene TRBJ1-4, with TRBD1 matching 10 bases. Germline assignment: CDR1 GTSNPN and CDR2 SVGIG (reference sequence). The CDR3 contains 14 residues. V shed 2 bases, J shed 12 bases, and the junction held 9 bases outside the gene matches. The CDR3 sequence is CAWSYWDRGGELFF. CDR3 coding DNA: TGTGCCTGGAGTTACTGGGACAGGGGTGGCGAACTGTTTTTT.

V gene TRBV6-6 combines with J gene TRBJ1-2; 7 bases fit TRBD1. The ends lost 6 bases at V and 4 bases at J; junction bases unmatched: 5. Germline values: CDR1 MNHNY, CDR2 SVGAGI (reference sequence). The CDR3 has 13 amino acids. This chain's CDR3 is CASRRQGPYGYTF. The CDR3 coding sequence is TGTGCCAGCAGAAGACAGGGCCCCTATGGCTACACCTTC.

The V gene is TRBV19, the J gene TRBJ1-5; D unclear. Trimming cost V 1 base and J 4 bases, with 8 bases left between them. CDR1 is LNHDA, CDR2 SQIVND, per germline (reference sequence). CDR3 size: 14 residues. Here the CDR3 DNA reads TGTGCCAGTAGTATAGGACAATCTAATCAGCCCCAGCATTTT. Protein: CASSIGQSNQPQHF. The full variable domain, its missing parts supplied by reference TRBV19 and TRBJ1-5, is DGGITQSPKYLFRKEGQNVTLSCEQNLNHDAMYWYRQDPGQGLRLIYYSQIVNDFQKGDIAEGYSVSREKKESFPLTVTSAQKNPTAFYLCASSIGQSNQPQHFGDGTRLSIL.

This clone was counted a single time. J is TRBJ2-7 and V is TRBV4-1, with D uncertain. Germline CDR1 MGHRA, CDR2 YSYEKL. The CDR3 runs to 13 residues. Trimming cost V 5 bases and J 5 bases, with 13 bases left between them. The CDR3 sequence: CASSLWSGNEQYF. CDR3 in DNA: TGCGCCAGCAGCTTGTGGTCGGGTAACGAGCAGTACTTC.

The rearrangement joins TRBV11-3 to TRBJ2-1, with D unresolved. CDR3 length: 12 amino acids. The germline V gene has CDR1 SGHNT and CDR2 YENEEA. V lost 5 bases and J 10 bases, leaving 12 bases between the germline ends. CDR3 DNA: TGTGCCAGCAGCGTAGTGGGGATAGAGCAGTTCTTC. Protein product: CASSVVGIEQFF.

The chain has TRBV5-4 and TRBJ2-7; 7 bases are a match to TRBD1. Germline V CDR1 and CDR2: SGHNT, YYREEE (reference sequence). The CDR3 is 14 residues long. The trim removed 2 bases at V and 0 bases at J, leaving 2 bases unmatched. The CDR3 loop is CASSLQGSSYEQYF. The CDR3 DNA follows: TGTGCCAGCAGCTTACAGGGGTCCTCCTACGAGCAGTACTTC. The whole variable domain, remainder taken from reference TRBV5-4 and TRBJ2-7, is ETGVTQSPTHLIKTRGQQVTLRCSSQSGHNTVSWYQQALGQGPQFIFQYYREEENGRGNFPPRFSGLQFPNYSSELNVNALELDDSALYLCASSLQGSSYEQYFGPGTRLTVT.

This clone was seen a handful of times. V is TRBV15 and J is TRBJ1-1; weak D call: TRBD1 (6 bases). Germline loops: CDR1 LNHNV, CDR2 YYDKDF (reference sequence). Trimming took 3 bases from V and 1 from J, leaving 12 bases between them. This CDR3 contains 15 residues. CDR3 nucleotides: TGTGCCACCAGCAGGCGGACAGAAGGGAACACTGAAGCTTTCTTT. Residues: CATSRRTEGNTEAFF.

The genes are TRBV27 and TRBJ2-1; 11 bases are a match to TRBD2. Losses at the gene ends were 4 bases for V and 7 bases for J; bases not matched to a gene: 6. This CDR3 spans 15 amino acids. CDR1 and CDR2 (germline): MNHEY, SMNVEV (reference sequence). Here the CDR3 DNA reads TGTGCCAGCAGTTCAAAGACTAGCGGGAAAAATGAGCAGTTCTTC. Protein: CASSSKTSGKNEQFF.